What follows are 8 T cell receptor beta chains derived from one specimen sequenced in a study of T cells in localized non-small cell lung cancer. Assay: immunoSEQ multiplex PCR; the TCRdb copy retains only in-frame clones and omits some. The data contain about 33,000 clones, about 78% of them seen just once; the ten biggest clones take up about 38%. Sequences were derived from peripheral blood, sampled before any cancer treatment. These receptors all stem from a male donor older than 55 with stage II squamous cell lung carcinoma.

The chain recombines TRBV4-2 with TRBJ1-5; D is ambiguous. The CDR3 runs 16 residues. In germline, CDR1 is LGHNA, CDR2 YNFKEQ. V was clipped by 4 bases and J by 2 bases, with 15 bases between them. The CDR3 here is CASSLSPAGGNQPQHF. The DNA for the CDR3 is TGTGCCAGCAGCCTAAGCCCGGCCGGGGGCAATCAGCCCCAGCATTTT.

The CDR3 DNA reads as TGTGCCAGCAGACCCGCACAGGGGGCAAACTATGGCTACACCTTC. Translated, it gives CASRPAQGANYGYTF. The chain recombines TRBV6-1 with TRBJ1-2; 9 bases agree with TRBD1. V gave up 6 bases and J gave up 2 bases; unmatched junction bases: 7. This CDR3 comprises 15 residues. Germline V gene lookup returns CDR1 MNHNS and CDR2 SASEGT.

This clone was detected a few times. The rearrangement joins TRBV10-3 to TRBJ1-1, with D possibly TRBD1 on 5 matching bases. With 6 bases removed from V and 1 base from J, the gap between germline ends came to 6 bases. The germline CDR1 and CDR2 sequences are ENHRY and SYGVKD. This CDR3 comprises 12 residues. This chain's CDR3 is CAISTGNTEAFF. Written as DNA, the CDR3 is TGTGCCATCAGCACAGGGAACACTGAAGCTTTCTTT.

V usage is TRBV4-1 and J usage is TRBJ2-1; a weak D match, TRBD2 (5 bases). This CDR3 has 13 amino acids. V lost 1 base, J lost 12 bases, and 13 bases lay in between. In germline, CDR1 is MGHRA, CDR2 YSYEKL. The CDR3 DNA sequence: TGCGCCAGCAGCCAAGTCACTGAGGGCTCGCAGTTCTTC. Its protein product is CASSQVTEGSQFF.

This clone showed up just a few times. The CDR3 DNA sequence: TGCGCCAGCCGCGAGGGGCAGGGGGCGTACTATGGCTACACCTTC. It translates to CASREGQGAYYGYTF. The chain recombines TRBV5-1 with TRBJ1-2; TRBD1 agrees at 8 bases. This CDR3 has 15 residues. Germline V lookup: CDR1 SGHRS, CDR2 YFSETQ. Trimming took 7 bases from V and 3 from J; bases not matched to a gene: 11.

CDR3 sequence reads: CASSSGTGYTIYF. The CDR3 DNA follows: TGTGCCAGCAGCTCGGGGACGGGTTACACCATATATTTT. This chain links TRBV7-2 with TRBJ1-3, with D tentatively TRBD1 (5 bases). This CDR3 contains 13 residues. Trimming pared 4 bases from V and 8 bases from J, leaving 12 bases between. Germline lookup yields CDR1 SGHTA and CDR2 FQGNSA.

The chain has TRBV9 and TRBJ2-5; tentatively, D is TRBD1 (7 bases). The ends were cut back, 4 bases at V and 5 bases at J, with 18 bases in the middle. Germline V gene sequence: CDR1 SGDLS, CDR2 YYNGEE. The CDR3 covers 15 residues. CDR3 loop: CASSSRQGGWETQYF. The CDR3 bases are TGTGCCAGCAGCTCTAGACAGGGAGGCTGGGAGACCCAGTACTTC.

The chain employs TRBV6-5 and TRBJ2-1; 10 bases match TRBD2. V lost 5 bases, J lost 5 bases, and 3 bases stayed unmatched. Germline CDR1 MNHEY, CDR2 SVGAGI. The CDR3 totals 14 residues. CDR3 coding DNA: TGTGCCAGCAGTCGAGCGGGAGGGGACAATGAGCAGTTCTTC. Encoded protein: CASSRAGGDNEQFF.